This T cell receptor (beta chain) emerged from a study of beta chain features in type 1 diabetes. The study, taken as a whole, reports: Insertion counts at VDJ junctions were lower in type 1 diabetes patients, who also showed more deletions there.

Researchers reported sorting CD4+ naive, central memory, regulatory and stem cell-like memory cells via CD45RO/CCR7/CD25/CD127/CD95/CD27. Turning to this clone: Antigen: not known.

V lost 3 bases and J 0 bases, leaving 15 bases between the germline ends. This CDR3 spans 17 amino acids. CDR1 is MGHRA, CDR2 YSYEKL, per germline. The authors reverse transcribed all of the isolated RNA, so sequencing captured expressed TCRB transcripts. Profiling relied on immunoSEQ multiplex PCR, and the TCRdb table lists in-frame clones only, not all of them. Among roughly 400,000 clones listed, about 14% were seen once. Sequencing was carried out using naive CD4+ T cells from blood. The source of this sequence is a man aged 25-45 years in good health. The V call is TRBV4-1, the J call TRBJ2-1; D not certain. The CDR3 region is CASSQAISLSSYNEQFF. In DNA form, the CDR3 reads TGCGCCAGCAGCCAGGCGATCAGCCTAAGCTCCTACAATGAGCAGTTCTTC.